The 27 T cell receptor beta chains presented below share a single source sample, sequenced in a study of monozygotic twins with inflammatory bowel disease. TCRdb re-called the 5' RACE reads and gives one entry per CDR3 protein, without DNA. The sample includes about 300,000 distinct CDR3 sequences. Sequenced material: blood. These receptors all come from a human donor with ulcerative colitis or Crohn's disease, or a healthy co-twin of an affected twin (not recorded which).

The chain recombines TRBV25-1 with TRBJ1-2. CDR1 and CDR2 (germline): MGHDK, SYGVNS. The CDR3 loop spans 14 amino acids. This CDR3 reads CASSEYGADYGYTF.

This chain joins TRBV7-9 and TRBJ2-1; TCRdb gives TRBD2 as the D gene, but with no DNA this cannot be confirmed. There are 17 residues in the CDR3. Germline V gene sequence: CDR1 SEHNR, CDR2 FQNEAQ (reference sequence). The chain's CDR3 is CASSLEFGGATYNEQFF. Filled out from reference TRBV7-9 and TRBJ2-1, the complete variable domain reads DTGVSQNPRHKITKRGQNVTFRCDPISEHNRLYWYRQTLGQGPEFLTYFQNEAQLEKSRLLSDRFSAERPKGSFSTLEIQRTEQGDSAMYLCASSLEFGGATYNEQFFGPGTRLTVL.

The J gene is TRBJ1-2, the V gene TRBV25-1; TCRdb selects TRBD1, and the lack of DNA leaves this call unchecked. The CDR3 consists of 13 residues. Germline loops: CDR1 MGHDK, CDR2 SYGVNS. CDR3 in amino acids: CASSKRDREGYTF.

The V call is TRBV19, the J call TRBJ1-5. The CDR3 length is 15 residues. Per germline, CDR1 LNHDA and CDR2 SQIVND (reference sequence). Here the CDR3 reads CASSRGGGSNQPQHF.

The chain has TRBV7-6 and TRBJ2-7. Looked up from germline, CDR1 is SGHVS and CDR2 is FNYEAQ. This CDR3 spans 13 amino acids. The CDR3 loop reads CASSRTITYEQYF.

The chain joins TRBV7-9 to TRBJ1-2. CDR3 size: 13 residues. Germline lookup yields CDR1 SEHNR and CDR2 FQNEAQ (reference sequence). CDR3 residues: CASSLGPGAGYTF.

The J gene is TRBJ2-5, the V gene TRBV7-2; TCRdb proposes TRBD1, but this gene call is untestable without DNA. Germline V gene sequence: CDR1 SGHTA, CDR2 FQGNSA. The CDR3 loop spans 16 amino acids. The CDR3 reads CASSLDRGIDQETQYF.

The chain carries TRBV29-1 and TRBJ1-2; TCRdb outputs TRBD1, but without DNA this stays unchecked. The germline V gene has CDR1 SQVTM and CDR2 ANQGSEA. CDR3 size: 12 residues. CDR3 sequence: CSVGGGKRGYTF. The variable domain in full, with the rest retrieved from reference TRBV29-1 and TRBJ1-2, is SAVISQKPSRDICQRGTSLTIQCQVDSQVTMMFWYRQQPGQSLTLIATANQGSEATYESGFVIDKFPISRPNLTFSTLTVSNMSPEDSSIYLCSVGGGKRGYTFGSGTRLTVV.

This rearrangement joins TRBV6-2 or TRBV6-3 to TRBJ2-5. This CDR3 comprises 11 residues. Germline loops: CDR1 MNHEY, CDR2 SVGEGT. The CDR3 here is CASSYDKTQYF.

V usage is TRBV20-1 and J usage is TRBJ1-6; lacking DNA, the TRBD1 call made by TCRdb goes unchecked. This CDR3 is built from 17 residues. CDR1 and CDR2 from the germline V gene are DFQATT and SNEGSKA (reference sequence). The CDR3 region is CSAPGQGAETYNSPLHF.

The V and J genes are TRBV19 and TRBJ1-5. Per germline, CDR1 LNHDA and CDR2 SQIVND (reference sequence). The CDR3 has 17 amino acids. Here the CDR3 reads CASSIAHYKRLNQPQHF.

The chain uses TRBV7-2 and TRBJ2-7. This CDR3 comprises 15 residues. Looked up from germline, CDR1 is SGHTA and CDR2 is FQGNSA. The CDR3 protein is CASSFDYATSYEQYF. The full variable domain, rest sourced from reference TRBV7-2 and TRBJ2-7, is GAGVSQSPSNKVTEKGKDVELRCDPISGHTALYWYRQSLGQGLEFLIYFQGNSAPDKSGLPSDRFSAERTGGSVSTLTIQRTQQEDSAVYLCASSFDYATSYEQYFGPGTRLTVT.

The V gene is TRBV3-1, the J gene TRBJ2-7. CDR3 length: 13 residues. In germline, CDR1 is LGHDT, CDR2 YNNKEL (reference sequence). The CDR3 protein is CASSHLKTYEQYF.

This chain connects TRBV20-1 to TRBJ2-5; TCRdb reports TRBD2, a call that lacks DNA to check it against. The germline V gene encodes CDR1 DFQATT and CDR2 SNEGSKA (reference sequence). The length of the CDR3 is 14 residues. The CDR3 sequence is CSARELADQETQYF.

The V gene is TRBV5-5, the J gene TRBJ2-7; TCRdb proposes TRBD1, but this gene call is untestable without DNA. The germline V gene has CDR1 SGHKS and CDR2 YYEKEE (reference sequence). The CDR3 is 16 amino acids. CDR3 sequence: CASSLGQGTRFDEQYF.

The genes are TRBV28 and TRBJ1-5; TCRdb selects TRBD1, and the lack of DNA leaves this call unchecked. This CDR3 contains 14 residues. The germline V gene has CDR1 MDHEN and CDR2 SYDVKM. The CDR3 region is CASSTPGQGQPQHF.

This chain joins TRBV3-1 and TRBJ2-3; the TCRdb D gene call, TRBD2, has no DNA to confirm it. CDR1 and CDR2 from the germline V gene are LGHDT and YNNKEL (reference sequence). The CDR3 totals 15 residues. CDR3: CASSQDQGRTDTQYF.

This sequence joins TRBV7-8 and TRBJ2-5; the D call from TCRdb, TRBD1, cannot be confirmed without DNA. The CDR3 has 16 residues. Germline lookup yields CDR1 SGHVS and CDR2 FQNEAQ. CDR3 sequence: CASSTQDRGRQETQYF.

The chain uses TRBV20-1 and TRBJ1-1. Per the germline V gene, CDR1 is DFQATT and CDR2 is SNEGSKA (reference sequence). The CDR3 spans 13 residues. The CDR3 loop is CSAVATRGTEAFF.

The rearrangement links TRBV7-3 to TRBJ2-7; lacking DNA, the TRBD1 call made by TCRdb goes unchecked. Germline CDR1 reads SGHTA; CDR2 reads FQGTGA. The CDR3 runs 14 residues. The CDR3 spells CASRGKTGQYEQYF.

V gene TRBV12-3 or TRBV12-4 combines with J gene TRBJ1-1; TCRdb's D call, TRBD1, is unchecked because there is no DNA. The length of the CDR3 is 18 residues. The CDR3 loop is CASSLAGTGGGVRTEAFF.

The V and J genes are TRBV7-9 and TRBJ2-3. The CDR3 contains 14 residues. The V gene's germline CDR1 is SEHNR and CDR2 FQNEAQ (reference sequence). CDR3: CASLLRSGTDTQYF.

This chain uses TRBV12-3 or TRBV12-4 with TRBJ1-5. The CDR3 has 16 residues. This CDR3 reads CASSSSGLRGDQPQHF.

The CDR3 loop is CASSQWDRDNEQFF. The chain has TRBV3-1 and TRBJ2-1; TCRdb selects TRBD1, and the lack of DNA leaves this call unchecked. The germline V gene has CDR1 LGHDT and CDR2 YNNKEL (reference sequence). The CDR3 loop spans 14 amino acids.

V usage is TRBV20-1 and J usage is TRBJ2-3. The CDR3 is 13 amino acids. Germline V gene lookup returns CDR1 DFQATT and CDR2 SNEGSKA (reference sequence). This CDR3 is CSADASSVDTQYF.

V is TRBV3-1 and J is TRBJ1-4; TCRdb's D gene call, TRBD1, goes unchecked for lack of DNA. This CDR3 has 13 amino acids. Germline V gene lookup returns CDR1 LGHDT and CDR2 YNNKEL (reference sequence). The CDR3 loop is CASSYRVKVELFF. Full variable domain (outside the CDR3, taken from reference TRBV3-1 and TRBJ1-4): DTAVSQTPKYLVTQMGNDKSIKCEQNLGHDTMYWYKQDSKKFLKIMFSYNNKELIINETVPNRFSPKSPDKAHLNLHINSLELGDSAVYFCASSYRVKVELFFGSGTQLSVL.

The chain joins TRBV27 to TRBJ1-1; the D call from TCRdb, TRBD1, cannot be confirmed without DNA. CDR1 is MNHEY, CDR2 SMNVEV, per germline (reference sequence). CDR3 length equals 15 residues. CDR3 in amino acids: CASSLWQGARTEAFF.